Listed below are T cell receptor beta chains from one sample, sequenced in a study of shared clonotypes between healthy human individuals. Assay: immunoSEQ multiplex PCR; the TCRdb copy retains only in-frame clones and omits some. The sample lists more than 2 million clones; around 95% were seen once. The sample taken for sequencing was naive CD8+ T cells from PBMCs. Receptor source: a man younger than 30 in good health. Some clones in this sample may be carry-over from other donors' samples. Each CDR3 is given with its conserved first and last residue. A D gene is named only where the DNA matches it firmly. Expanded clones get a size class; other rows say once, few or many, or leave the size out.

abundance: NA
v_gene: TRBV10-1
j_gene: TRBJ2-7
d_gene: NA
CDR3nt: TGCGCCAGCAGTGAGTCGGGATTGGGGGAGCAGTACTTC
CDR3aa: CASSESGLGEQYF

abundance: NA
v_gene: TRBV7-9
j_gene: TRBJ2-7
d_gene: NA
CDR3nt: TGTGCGACGTCGAGCACCTCCTACGAGCAGTACTTC
CDR3aa: CATSSTSYEQYF

abundance: NA
v_gene: TRBV7-9
j_gene: TRBJ2-7
d_gene: NA
CDR3nt: TGTGCCAGCAGCCGAGGGACCGGGAGCTCCTACGAGCAGTACTTC
CDR3aa: CASSRGTGSSYEQYF

abundance: NA
v_gene: TRBV6-6
j_gene: TRBJ2-2
d_gene: NA
CDR3nt: TGTGCCAGCAGCCAGGTTAGGGGGGAGCTGTTTTTT
CDR3aa: CASSQVRGELFF

abundance: NA
v_gene: TRBV5-5
j_gene: TRBJ2-7
d_gene: TRBD1
CDR3nt: TGTGCCAGCAGCGCCGGGACAGGGGCTTACGAGCAGTACTTC
CDR3aa: CASSAGTGAYEQYF

abundance: NA
v_gene: TRBV28
j_gene: TRBJ1-1
d_gene: TRBD1
CDR3nt: TGTGCCAGCAGCTATAAGGCGGGACAGGGGGGATTGAACACTGAAGCTTTCTTT
CDR3aa: CASSYKAGQGGLNTEAFF

abundance: NA
v_gene: TRBV9
j_gene: TRBJ2-2
d_gene: NA
CDR3nt: TGTGCCAGCAGCGGAACAGGTCAGGAGCTGTTTTTT
CDR3aa: CASSGTGQELFF

abundance: NA
v_gene: TRBV4-3
j_gene: TRBJ2-3
d_gene: NA
CDR3nt: TGCGCCAGCAGCCAAGATTGGCCCGATAGCACAGATACGCAGTATTTT
CDR3aa: CASSQDWPDSTDTQYF

abundance: NA
v_gene: TRBV10-3
j_gene: TRBJ2-7
d_gene: TRBD1
CDR3nt: TGTGCCATCAGCCAGACAGGGAGCGGCTACGAGCAGTACTTC
CDR3aa: CAISQTGSGYEQYF

abundance: NA
v_gene: TRBV30
j_gene: TRBJ2-1
d_gene: NA
CDR3nt: TGTGCCTGGAGTGATGCACCCTACAATGAGCAGTTCTTC
CDR3aa: CAWSDAPYNEQFF

abundance: NA
v_gene: TRBV9
j_gene: TRBJ1-1
d_gene: TRBD1
CDR3nt: TGTGCCAGCAGCGGAAGGGACAGTGACACTGAAGCTTTCTTT
CDR3aa: CASSGRDSDTEAFF

abundance: NA
v_gene: TRBV28
j_gene: TRBJ2-7
d_gene: NA
CDR3nt: TGTGCCAGCAGTTTACAAGGGACCGGTCACTACGAGCAGTACTTC
CDR3aa: CASSLQGTGHYEQYF

abundance: NA
v_gene: TRBV21-1
j_gene: TRBJ2-5
d_gene: NA
CDR3nt: TGTGCCAGCAGCAAAGCTCCGGACAGGGGGGTTTTCCAAGAGACCCAGTACTTC
CDR3aa: CASSKAPDRGVFQETQYF

abundance: NA
v_gene: TRBV4-1
j_gene: TRBJ2-5
d_gene: NA
CDR3nt: TGCGCCAGCAGCCAATGGTGGGAAGAGACCCAGTACTTC
CDR3aa: CASSQWWEETQYF

abundance: NA
v_gene: TRBV27
j_gene: TRBJ2-7
d_gene: TRBD2
CDR3nt: TGTGCCAGCAGTCCCCGGGGGGGACCGCAAAGGGAGCAGTACTTC
CDR3aa: CASSPRGGPQREQYF

abundance: NA
v_gene: TRBV19
j_gene: TRBJ2-3
d_gene: NA
CDR3nt: TGTGCCAGTAGTATGTGGGGACCAACAAACACAGATACGCAGTATTTT
CDR3aa: CASSMWGPTNTDTQYF

abundance: NA
v_gene: TRBV7-9
j_gene: TRBJ1-2
d_gene: TRBD1
CDR3nt: TGTGCCAGCAGCGGCACAGGGGACTATGGCTACACCTTC
CDR3aa: CASSGTGDYGYTF

abundance: NA
v_gene: TRBV27
j_gene: TRBJ1-5
d_gene: NA
CDR3nt: TGTGCCAGCAGTTCAGGACTGATCAATCAGCCCCAGCATTTT
CDR3aa: CASSSGLINQPQHF

abundance: NA
v_gene: TRBV11-1
j_gene: TRBJ2-7
d_gene: NA
CDR3nt: TGTGCCAGCAGCTTATTCAGGGGGAGGACCTACGAGCAGTACTTC
CDR3aa: CASSLFRGRTYEQYF

abundance: NA
v_gene: TRBV6-5
j_gene: TRBJ1-2
d_gene: NA
CDR3nt: TGTGCCAGCAGTACCCAGGGTGGCTACACCTTC
CDR3aa: CASSTQGGYTF

abundance: NA
v_gene: TRBV9
j_gene: TRBJ1-1
d_gene: NA
CDR3nt: TGTGCCAGCAGCGTAGGTGTATTGGGGGGTACAAATTCCCAGAACACTGAAGCTTTCTTT
CDR3aa: CASSVGVLGGTNSQNTEAFF

abundance: NA
v_gene: TRBV5-1
j_gene: TRBJ2-5
d_gene: NA
CDR3nt: TGCGCCAGCAGCTTGGCCGGCCGGAACCCGAAAGAGACCCAGTACTTC
CDR3aa: CASSLAGRNPKETQYF

abundance: NA
v_gene: TRBV6-1
j_gene: TRBJ2-2
d_gene: TRBD2
CDR3nt: TGTGCCAGCGGGTGGCGGGAGGGCCCCCCCGGGGAGCTGTTTTTT
CDR3aa: CASGWREGPPGELFF

abundance: NA
v_gene: TRBV7-9
j_gene: TRBJ2-1
d_gene: TRBD2
CDR3nt: TGTGCCAGCAGCTTAAGGGCTAGCGGGAGGTGGAATGAGCAGTTCTTC
CDR3aa: CASSLRASGRWNEQFF

abundance: few
v_gene: TRBV4-1
j_gene: TRBJ2-2
d_gene: NA
CDR3nt: TGCGCCAGCAGCACTCGGGTCACCACCGGGGAGCTGTTTTTT
CDR3aa: CASSTRVTTGELFF

abundance: NA
v_gene: TRBV4-1
j_gene: TRBJ2-2
d_gene: TRBD1
CDR3nt: TGCGCCAGCAGCCCGCGGGACAGGGATCGAACCGGGGAGCTGTTTTTT
CDR3aa: CASSPRDRDRTGELFF

abundance: NA
v_gene: TRBV7-9
j_gene: TRBJ1-2
d_gene: TRBD1
CDR3nt: TGTGCCAGCAGCGACTATGCCGGGACAGGGGGAGGCTACACCTTC
CDR3aa: CASSDYAGTGGGYTF

abundance: NA
v_gene: TRBV19
j_gene: TRBJ2-7
d_gene: TRBD1
CDR3nt: TGTGCCAGTAGTGCTTGGGGACAGGGGGGAGACGAGCAGTACTTC
CDR3aa: CASSAWGQGGDEQYF

abundance: NA
v_gene: TRBV5-1
j_gene: TRBJ2-2
d_gene: TRBD1
CDR3nt: TGCGCCAGCAGCTTGGCCACAGGGGGCTATTCCCACGGGGAGCTGTTTTTT
CDR3aa: CASSLATGGYSHGELFF

abundance: NA
v_gene: TRBV30
j_gene: TRBJ2-7
d_gene: TRBD1
CDR3nt: TGTGCCTGGAGTGTGACAGGGGCTAGCGAGCAGTACTTC
CDR3aa: CAWSVTGASEQYF

abundance: once
v_gene: TRBV29-1
j_gene: TRBJ1-2
d_gene: NA
CDR3nt: TGCAGCGTTGAGAGTCCTTATGGCTACACCTTC
CDR3aa: CSVESPYGYTF

abundance: NA
v_gene: TRBV19
j_gene: TRBJ1-4
d_gene: NA
CDR3nt: TGTGCCAGTAGTATAGGCGGCTACGCGGCTAATGAAAAACTGTTTTTT
CDR3aa: CASSIGGYAANEKLFF

abundance: NA
v_gene: TRBV5-6
j_gene: TRBJ2-7
d_gene: NA
CDR3nt: TGTGCCAGCAGCTTGTACCGGGGGGCCCTCTTAAAGGAGCAGTACTTC
CDR3aa: CASSLYRGALLKEQYF

abundance: NA
v_gene: TRBV7-6
j_gene: TRBJ2-7
d_gene: NA
CDR3nt: TGTGCCAGCAGCTTAGCCTTGGGACGGACCTACGAGCAGTACTTC
CDR3aa: CASSLALGRTYEQYF

abundance: NA
v_gene: TRBV29-1
j_gene: TRBJ2-7
d_gene: TRBD2
CDR3nt: TGCAGCGTTGCCGGGGGGAGTGAGTTTTACGAGCAGTACTTC
CDR3aa: CSVAGGSEFYEQYF

abundance: NA
v_gene: TRBV19
j_gene: TRBJ2-7
d_gene: TRBD2
CDR3nt: TGTGCCAGTAATCGGGACTACTTGACGGACGAGCAGTACTTC
CDR3aa: CASNRDYLTDEQYF

abundance: once
v_gene: TRBV6-1
j_gene: TRBJ1-5
d_gene: TRBD1
CDR3nt: TGTGCCAGCAGTGAGGACAGGGACAATCAGCCCCAGCATTTT
CDR3aa: CASSEDRDNQPQHF

abundance: NA
v_gene: TRBV18
j_gene: TRBJ2-5
d_gene: TRBD1
CDR3nt: TGTGCCAGCTCACCACCGTGGACAGGGTTCAAGACCCAGTACTTC
CDR3aa: CASSPPWTGFKTQYF

abundance: NA
v_gene: TRBV30
j_gene: TRBJ2-7
d_gene: TRBD1
CDR3nt: TGTGCCTGGGGGACAGGGACAGGCGAGCAGTACTTC
CDR3aa: CAWGTGTGEQYF

abundance: once
v_gene: TRBV29-1
j_gene: TRBJ1-1
d_gene: NA
CDR3nt: TGCAGCGTTGAAGATCCTTTGGTTCCCGGGGACACTGAAGCTTTCTTT
CDR3aa: CSVEDPLVPGDTEAFF

abundance: NA
v_gene: TRBV7-8
j_gene: TRBJ2-1
d_gene: TRBD2
CDR3nt: TGTGCCAGCAGCCGGACTAGGTCCCACTACAATGAGCAGTTCTTC
CDR3aa: CASSRTRSHYNEQFF